This passage covers 21 T cell receptor beta chains from one sample sequenced in a study of cytomegalovirus exposure and HLA in healthy donors. Use of 60 Vbeta and 13 Jbeta primers characterized the PCR. Clones were sequenced by immunoSEQ multiplex PCR, and TCRdb holds only the in-frame ones, with some missing. The sample holds some 150,000 clones; around 85% are singletons and the top ten take about 3.8%. The sample comprised PBMCs. The receptors originated from a man aged 40-49 years in good health and CMV-seropositive.

The CDR3 nucleotides are TGTGCCAGCAACGGGATTAAAGAGACCCAGTACTTC. Translating it yields CASNGIKETQYF. The chain joins TRBV7-6 to TRBJ2-5; D perhaps matches TRBD2 (5 bases). Per the germline V gene, CDR1 is SGHVS and CDR2 is FNYEAQ. This CDR3 has 12 amino acids. Between the trimmed V and J ends, which lost 7 bases and 3 bases, there was a span of 9 bases.

The chain's CDR3 is CASSLVGGVAIYGYTF. DNA of the CDR3: TGTGCCAGCAGCTTGGTTGGAGGGGTGGCCATATATGGCTACACCTTC. The chain joins TRBV11-2 to TRBJ1-2, with D perhaps matching TRBD1 (5 bases). The CDR3 contains 16 residues. Trimming stripped 3 bases from V and 5 bases from J, with 19 bases between. Germline CDR1 and CDR2: SGHAT and FQNNGV.

CDR3 in amino acids: CASSFLSAVEAFF. CDR3 coding DNA: TGTGCCAGCAGCTTTCTAAGTGCGGTTGAAGCTTTCTTT. This chain links TRBV5-6 with TRBJ1-1; no definite D call. In germline, CDR1 is SGHDT, CDR2 YYEEEE. V shed 2 bases and J shed 7 bases, with 12 bases lying between them. The CDR3 length is 13 residues.

The rearrangement joins TRBV30 to TRBJ2-5; 13 bases align to TRBD2. Germline CDR1 and CDR2: GTSNPN and SVGIG (reference sequence). V lost 3 bases and J lost 2; bases outside the gene matches: 0. This CDR3 region has 14 residues. The CDR3 region is CAWRGLAGQETQYF. Here the CDR3 DNA reads TGTGCCTGGAGGGGACTAGCGGGACAAGAGACCCAGTACTTC.

V and J are TRBV6-5 and TRBJ1-2; TRBD1 might be the D (5 bases). V was clipped by 9 bases and J by 9 bases, with 20 bases between them. The length of the CDR3 is 13 residues. In germline, CDR1 is MNHEY, CDR2 SVGAGI. The CDR3 sequence is CASAEGHPGRYTF. CDR3 coding DNA: TGTGCCAGTGCCGAAGGGCACCCAGGGCGCTACACCTTC.

The gene calls are TRBV9 and TRBJ2-3; 9 bases are a match to TRBD2. With 1 base clipped from V and 1 base from J, the junction kept 4 bases outside the gene matches. CDR1 and CDR2 (germline): SGDLS, YYNGEE. The CDR3 length is 16 residues. The CDR3 nucleotides are TGTGCCAGCAGCGTACTAGCGGGAATGGGCACAGATACGCAGTATTTT. This translates into CASSVLAGMGTDTQYF.

This clone was counted a single time. This specimen includes other DNA sequences encoding the same CDR3. V and J are TRBV7-3 and TRBJ1-1; a weak D match, TRBD1 (5 bases). The CDR3 extends over 13 amino acids. CDR1 is SGHTA and CDR2 is FQGTGA in the germline V gene. The ends were cut back, 4 bases at V and 2 bases at J, with 8 bases in the middle. The CDR3 protein is CASSSGLNTEAFF. CDR3 bases: TGTGCCAGCAGCTCGGGACTTAACACTGAAGCTTTCTTT.

The V call is TRBV2, the J call TRBJ1-2; D uncertain. The V end lost 4 bases, the J end lost 7 bases, and 13 bases lay between the germline ends. The CDR3 sequence is 13 residues long. Germline V gives CDR1 SNHLY, CDR2 FYNNEI. The CDR3: CASSGTTTGGYTF. The CDR3 nucleotides read TGTGCCAGCAGTGGAACTACCACGGGTGGCTACACCTTC.

This rearrangement joins TRBV9 to TRBJ2-3; 11 nucleotides align to TRBD1. Per the germline V gene, CDR1 is SGDLS and CDR2 is YYNGEE. The V and J ends lost 0 bases and 5 bases, in that order; junction bases with no gene match: 5. CDR3 size: 16 residues. This CDR3 reads CASSVEDRGLGDTQYF. As DNA, the CDR3 is TGTGCCAGCAGCGTAGAGGACAGGGGGCTTGGAGATACGCAGTATTTT.

The rearrangement joins TRBV5-1 to TRBJ1-1, with D possibly TRBD1 on 6 matching bases. This CDR3 has 14 residues. Germline values: CDR1 SGHRS, CDR2 YFSETQ. Trimming shortened V by 4 bases and J by 3 bases, and 13 bases separated the two germline ends. CDR3 DNA sequence: TGCGCCAGCAGCACAGGACAGATTTACACTGAAGCTTTCTTT. Translation: CASSTGQIYTEAFF.

The V call is TRBV6-5, the J call TRBJ1-1; a weak D match, TRBD1 (5 bases). V lost 5 bases to trimming and J lost 1 base, with 14 bases between them. There are 15 residues in the CDR3. From germline, CDR1 is MNHEY and CDR2 SVGAGI. CDR3 nucleotides: TGTGCCAGCAGTCTACCGGGGGGTAAGAACACTGAAGCTTTCTTT. Its protein product is CASSLPGGKNTEAFF.

The chain recombines TRBV6-6 with TRBJ2-7, with TRBD1 identical over 9 bases. The CDR3 totals 16 residues. Losses at the gene ends were 2 bases for V and 5 bases for J; bases not matched to a gene: 10. Germline values: CDR1 MNHNY, CDR2 SVGAGI (reference sequence). CDR3 nucleotides: TGTGCCAGCAGTTACGCTTCCGGGACAGGGTCCGACGAGCAGTACTTC. Translation gives CASSYASGTGSDEQYF.

The CDR3, as DNA: TGTGCCTGGAGTGTACCCCCACGGTATGGGCCGCGTTCCTACGAGCAGTACTTC. Translating gives CAWSVPPRYGPRSYEQYF. The chain carries TRBV30 and TRBJ2-7; D unclear. Deletions cut 0 bases from V and 1 base from J, with 22 bases between. The CDR3 is 18 residues long. Germline CDR1 reads GTSNPN; CDR2 reads SVGIG (reference sequence).

The chain links TRBV5-1 to TRBJ1-3; D is possibly TRBD1 (5 bases). The CDR3 consists of 16 residues. Trimming left V 4 bases short and J 0 bases short, with 14 bases between. Germline V gene data show CDR1 as SGHRS and CDR2 as YFSETQ. DNA for the CDR3: TGCGCCAGCAGCCAGGGCCAGACAAGCTCTGGAAACACCATATATTTT. As protein: CASSQGQTSSGNTIYF.

The chain employs TRBV7-9 and TRBJ2-7; the match to TRBD1 covers 7 bases. J gave up 3 bases and V 5 bases, and 10 bases lay outside the gene matches. CDR3 size: 15 residues. Germline CDR1 and CDR2: SEHNR and FQNEAQ (reference sequence). CDR3 in DNA: TGTGCCAGCAGCCCCGGACAGGTGCAACGCTACGAGCAGTACTTC. Amino acids: CASSPGQVQRYEQYF.

A word on this clone: At one end, the junction sequence differs from germline, possibly due to a read error. This chain links TRBV5-5 with TRBJ2-1; a weak D match, TRBD2 (6 bases). Looked up from germline, CDR1 is SGHKS and CDR2 is YYEKEE (reference sequence). The CDR3 sequence is 13 residues long. The DNA for the CDR3 is TGTGCCAGCAGCGCGGGACCAAGCCTCGGGGAGCTCTTC. The encoded protein is CASSAGPSLGELF.

Worth noting for this clone: One end of the junction varies from germline; a read error may be responsible. This sample also contains other DNA sequences that code for the same CDR3. The V call is TRBV19, the J call TRBJ2-7, with TRBD1 matching 11 bases. The CDR3 is 15 residues long. Germline CDR1 is LNHDA and CDR2 is SQIVND (reference sequence). In DNA form, the CDR3 reads TGTGCTAGTAGTGAATCCGGGACAGGGGGCTACGAGCAGTACTTC. Its translation is CASSESGTGGYEQYF.

The V and J genes are TRBV6-1 and TRBJ1-1; D is uncertain. V was cut by 5 bases and J by 5 bases, with 12 bases left in between. Germline V gene lookup returns CDR1 MNHNS and CDR2 SASEGT. The CDR3 is made up of 13 amino acids. CDR3 nucleotides: TGTGCCAGCAGTCGGGAGGGAAGGACTGAAGCTTTCTTT. Translation: CASSREGRTEAFF.

This chain joins TRBV2 and TRBJ1-5; D remains unclear. The CDR3 sequence is 14 residues long. Germline CDR1 is SNHLY and CDR2 is FYNNEI. Deletions cut 2 bases from V and 4 bases from J, with 9 bases between. In DNA, the CDR3 is TGTGCCAGCAGTGAATGGTCAGTGAATCAGCCCCAGCATTTT. Its translation: CASSEWSVNQPQHF.

V is TRBV5-1 and J is TRBJ1-2; TRBD1 agrees at 8 bases. This CDR3 comprises 14 residues. Germline trimming cut 2 bases from V and 2 bases from J; bases unmatched to any gene: 2. Per germline, CDR1 SGHRS and CDR2 YFSETQ. CDR3 loop: CASSFRDRNYGYTF. CDR3 DNA: TGCGCCAGCAGCTTTCGGGACAGGAACTATGGCTACACCTTC.

The J gene is TRBJ2-3, the V gene TRBV9; D may be TRBD2 (5 bases). Germline CDR1 reads SGDLS; CDR2 reads YYNGEE. The CDR3 totals 15 residues. Trimming took off 4 bases at V and 1 base at J, with 13 bases between the two ends. CDR3 amino acids: CASSPLLRGTDTQYF. In DNA form, the CDR3 reads TGTGCCAGCAGCCCATTACTGAGGGGCACAGATACGCAGTATTTT.